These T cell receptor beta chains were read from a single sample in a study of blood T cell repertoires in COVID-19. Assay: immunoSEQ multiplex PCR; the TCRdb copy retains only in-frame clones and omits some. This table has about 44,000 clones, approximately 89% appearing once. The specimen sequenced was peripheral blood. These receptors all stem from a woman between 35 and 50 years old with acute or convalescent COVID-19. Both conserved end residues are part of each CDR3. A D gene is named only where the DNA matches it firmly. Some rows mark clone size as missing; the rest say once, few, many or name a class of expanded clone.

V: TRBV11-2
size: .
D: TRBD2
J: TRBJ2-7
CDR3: CASSLDLAGGVYEQYF
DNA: TGTGCCAGCAGCTTAGATCTAGCGGGAGGGGTGTACGAGCAGTACTTC

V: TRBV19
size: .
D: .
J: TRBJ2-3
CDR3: CASSTWTTGGTDTQYF
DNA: TGTGCCAGTAGTACTTGGACTACGGGGGGCACAGATACGCAGTATTTT

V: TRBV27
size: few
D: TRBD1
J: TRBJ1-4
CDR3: CASSPLTGGYEKLFF
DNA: TGTGCCAGCAGTCCCCTGACAGGGGGCTATGAAAAACTGTTTTTT

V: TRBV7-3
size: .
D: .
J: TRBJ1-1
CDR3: CASSLTGGAGTEAFF
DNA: TGTGCCAGCAGCTTAACTGGGGGCGCGGGCACTGAAGCTTTCTTT

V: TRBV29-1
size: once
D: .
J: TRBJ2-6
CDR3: CSVGSSGANVLTF
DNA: TGCAGCGTCGGGAGCTCTGGGGCCAACGTCCTGACTTTC

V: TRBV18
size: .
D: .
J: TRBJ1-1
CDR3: CASSPQGGEAFF
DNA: TGTGCCAGCTCACCACAGGGAGGGGAAGCTTTCTTT

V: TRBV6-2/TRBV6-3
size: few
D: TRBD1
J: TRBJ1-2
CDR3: CASSYPRDRDYGYTF
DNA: TGTGCCAGCAGTTACCCGAGGGACAGGGACTATGGCTACACCTTC

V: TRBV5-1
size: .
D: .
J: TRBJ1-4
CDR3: CASSLEVSGYNEKLFF
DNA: TGCGCCAGCAGCTTGGAAGTATCGGGGTATAATGAAAAACTGTTTTTT

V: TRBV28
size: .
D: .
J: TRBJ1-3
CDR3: CASSQEGSIVVNTIYF
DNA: TGTGCCAGCAGCCAAGAGGGCTCCATAGTGGTAAACACCATATATTTT

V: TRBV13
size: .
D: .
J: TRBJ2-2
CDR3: CASSFWRGPERELFF
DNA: TGTGCCAGCAGCTTCTGGCGGGGCCCGGAGAGGGAGCTGTTTTTT

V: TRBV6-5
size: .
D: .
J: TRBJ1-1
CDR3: CASSPNRTPNTEAFF
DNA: TGTGCCAGCAGTCCGAATAGGACACCAAACACTGAAGCTTTCTTT

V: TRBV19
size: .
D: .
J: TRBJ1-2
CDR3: CASSIGASNYGYTF
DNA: TGTGCCAGTAGTATCGGAGCGTCTAACTATGGCTACACCTTC

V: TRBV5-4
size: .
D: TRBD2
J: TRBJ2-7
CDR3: CASSPMRGGYEQYF
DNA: TGTGCCAGCAGCCCCATGCGCGGGGGGTACGAGCAGTACTTC

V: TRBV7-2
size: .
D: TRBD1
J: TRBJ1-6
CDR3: CASSLAWTGLDSPLHF
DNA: TGTGCCAGCAGCTTAGCTTGGACAGGTTTGGATTCACCCCTCCACTTT

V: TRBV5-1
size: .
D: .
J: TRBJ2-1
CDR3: CASSSLQENEQFF
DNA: TGCGCCAGCAGCTCACTCCAGGAAAATGAGCAGTTCTTC

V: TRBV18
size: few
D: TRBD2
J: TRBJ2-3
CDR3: CASSAPGLAGSGTDTQYF
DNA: TGTGCCAGCTCAGCACCGGGACTAGCGGGAAGCGGTACAGATACGCAGTATTTT

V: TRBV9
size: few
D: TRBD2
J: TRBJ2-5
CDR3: CASSQTSGGSQETQYF
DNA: TGTGCCAGCAGCCAGACTAGCGGGGGGTCACAAGAGACCCAGTACTTC

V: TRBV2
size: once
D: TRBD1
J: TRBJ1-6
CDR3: CASRNTGGGNSPLHF
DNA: TGTGCCAGCAGGAATACAGGGGGGGGGAATTCACCCCTCCACTTT

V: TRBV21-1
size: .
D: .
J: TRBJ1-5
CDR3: CASSKDGRGHSNQPQHF
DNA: TGTGCCAGCAGCAAGGATGGCAGGGGGCATAGCAATCAGCCCCAGCATTTT

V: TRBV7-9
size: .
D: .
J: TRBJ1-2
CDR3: CASSFDSEPWDFSYGYTF
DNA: TGTGCCAGCAGCTTTGACAGCGAACCATGGGACTTCTCCTATGGCTACACCTTC

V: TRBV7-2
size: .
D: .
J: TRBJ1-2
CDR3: CASGPRDTNYGYTF
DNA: TGTGCCAGCGGCCCCCGGGATACTAACTATGGCTACACCTTC

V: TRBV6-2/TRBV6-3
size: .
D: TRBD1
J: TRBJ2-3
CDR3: CASSPARGDTQYF
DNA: TGTGCCAGCAGCCCCGCCAGGGGGGATACGCAGTATTTT

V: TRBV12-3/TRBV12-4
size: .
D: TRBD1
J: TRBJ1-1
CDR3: CASRLTGAEAFF
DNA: TGTGCCAGCAGACTGACAGGGGCTGAAGCTTTCTTT